Presented here are 10 T cell receptor gamma chains from one specimen sequenced in a study of human gamma delta and Vdelta1 T cells (dated by TCRdb to 2016 to 2019). Libraries were made using PCR. The sequencer listed for this sample is Illumina MiSeq. Clonotypes were called again by TCRdb from the public reads via CATT, and duplicate nucleotide sequences were then merged into one entry. The sample has about 5,100 gamma-chain clones on record, about 32% of them singletons. The ten most abundant clones make up 2.5% to 3.5% of the sample. No antigens are known for them. The sequencing input was Vdelta1 gamma-delta T cells from blood grown in culture (DOT cells). This specimen's cell subset or site label, per the study, means: Delta One T cells, in vitro expanded/differentiated Vd1+ gamma-delta T cells. These receptors all come from a human donor in good health.

V and J are TRGV4 and TRGJ1 or TRGJ2. The junction had 9 bases not matched to a gene; V was cut back by 0 bases and J by 4 bases. The CDR3 covers 15 residues. Germline-derived CDR1 and CDR2 are EGSTGY and YDSYTSSV. The CDR3 coding sequence is TGTGCCACCTGGGATGGGCTATCGCGGTATTATAAGAAACTCTTT. It codes for CATWDGLSRYYKKLF.

This chain joins TRGV10 and TRGJ1 or TRGJ2. TRGV10 is treated as an ORF (open reading frame) with a function not yet certain. The V and J ends lost 8 bases and 11 bases, in that order; junction bases with no gene match: 7. There are 10 residues in the CDR3. Here the CDR3 DNA reads TGTGCTGCGTGGGATATCGAGAAACTCTTT. Translating gives CAAWDIEKLF.

This clone was recorded a few times. The gene calls are TRGV4 and TRGJ1 or TRGJ2. This CDR3 is built from 14 residues. After removal of 4 bases from V and 3 bases from J, the junction contained 9 bases not matched to a gene. Germline values: CDR1 EGSTGY, CDR2 YDSYTSSV. The CDR3 nucleotides read TGTGCCACCTGGGACGGGTTAGGTTATTATAAGAAACTCTTT. Protein product: CATWDGLGYYKKLF.

This rearrangement joins TRGV2 to TRGJ1 or TRGJ2. V gave up 1 base and J gave up 7 bases; unmatched junction bases: 7. The CDR3 loop spans 13 amino acids. Germline loops: CDR1 EGSNGY, CDR2 YDSYNSKV. This chain's CDR3 is CATWDGLAYKKLF. Here the CDR3 DNA reads TGTGCCACCTGGGACGGTCTCGCCTATAAGAAACTCTTT.

Worth noting for this clone: This specimen includes other DNA sequences encoding the same CDR3. V is TRGV4 and J is TRGJ1 or TRGJ2. The germline gives CDR1 EGSTGY, CDR2 YDSYTSSV. The V segment lost 0 bases and the J segment 4 bases; nucleotides outside the gene matches: 6. This CDR3 has 14 residues. CDR3 region: CATWDGLGYYKKLF. The DNA for the CDR3 is TGTGCCACCTGGGATGGGCTCGGGTATTATAAGAAACTCTTT.

The chain links TRGV9 to TRGJ1 or TRGJ2. The CDR3 is 14 amino acids. Germline V lookup: CDR1 GITISATS, CDR2 ISYDGTV (reference sequence). V was pared by 2 bases and J by 4 bases, with 8 bases of the junction left unmatched. The CDR3 DNA follows: TGTGCCTTGTGGGAGGCCCCCTGGTATTATAAGAAACTCTTT. Protein product: CALWEAPWYYKKLF.

This clone counts as medium-sized. Other DNA sequences of this sample code for an identical CDR3. The rearrangement uses TRGV8 and TRGJP2. CDR1 VENAVY and CDR2 YDSYNSRV come from the germline V gene. Trimming took 0 bases from V and 4 from J; bases not matched to a gene: 2. This CDR3 is 14 amino acids long. The chain's CDR3 is CATWDRLSDWIKTF. Written as DNA, the CDR3 is TGTGCCACCTGGGATAGGCTTAGTGATTGGATCAAGACGTTT.

This clone was found a few times. The J gene is TRGJ1 or TRGJ2, the V gene TRGV5. Germline V CDR1 and CDR2: VINAFY, YDVSNSKD. CDR3 length: 12 residues. V was clipped by 4 bases and J by 10 bases; unmatched bases: 10. The CDR3 loop reads CATWDGPEKKLF. CDR3 DNA sequence: TGTGCCACCTGGGATGGTCCCGAGAAGAAACTCTTT.

This clone was counted a few times. V and J are TRGV5 and TRGJ1 or TRGJ2. This CDR3 spans 16 amino acids. Germline V lookup: CDR1 VINAFY, CDR2 YDVSNSKD. The ends lost 0 bases at V and 9 bases at J; junction bases unmatched: 17. The CDR3 nucleotides read TGTGCCACCTGGGACAGGGAGATTTCGCCTACACCTAAGAAACTCTTT. Translation: CATWDREISPTPKKLF.

This clone was observed a few times. The chain combines TRGV4 with TRGJ1 or TRGJ2. The germline CDR1 and CDR2 sequences are EGSTGY and YDSYTSSV. The CDR3 covers 14 residues. The junction had 10 bases not matched to a gene; V was cut back by 5 bases and J by 3 bases. The CDR3 DNA is TGTGCCACCTGGGTTCAAGGCGCTTATTATAAGAAACTCTTT. Amino acid sequence: CATWVQGAYYKKLF.